This entry lists 11 T cell receptor beta chains sequenced from one sample in a study of blood T cell repertoires in COVID-19. Repertoires were generated with immunoSEQ multiplex PCR, while TCRdb's copy carries only in-frame clones and drops some. The table shows about 170,000 clones, with around 80% occurring only once. Sequenced input: PBMCs or T cells enriched from blood (not recorded which). The receptors were gathered from a man aged 50 or older who had recovered from COVID-19.

V usage is TRBV4-1 and J usage is TRBJ1-6; D possibly corresponds to TRBD1 (6 bases). The CDR3 has 15 residues. CDR1 MGHRA and CDR2 YSYEKL come from the germline V gene. The ends were cut back, 0 bases at V and 6 bases at J, with 9 bases in the middle. The CDR3 loop is CASSQETGPNSPLHF. The CDR3 DNA sequence: TGCGCCAGCAGCCAAGAGACAGGCCCTAATTCACCCCTCCACTTT.

This clone was detected only a few times. DNA for the CDR3: TGCGCCAGCAGCCAAGGAGCAGGGGGCTACGAGCAGTACTTC. Translating it yields CASSQGAGGYEQYF. The rearrangement uses TRBV4-1 and TRBJ2-7, with 7 bases fitting TRBD1. Germline V gene sequence: CDR1 MGHRA, CDR2 YSYEKL. After removal of 1 base from V and 3 bases from J, the junction contained 3 bases not matched to a gene. The CDR3 is 14 amino acids.

The V and J genes are TRBV11-2 and TRBJ1-2; D is ambiguous. Germline CDR1 and CDR2: SGHAT and FQNNGV. This CDR3 comprises 13 residues. Trimming took off 5 bases at V and 8 bases at J, with 15 bases between the two ends. The CDR3 sequence is CASSPQDAGGYTF. The CDR3 nucleotides are TGTGCCAGCAGCCCGCAGGACGCGGGGGGCTACACCTTC. The full variable domain, with the rest looked up from reference TRBV11-2 and TRBJ1-2, is EAGVAQSPRYKIIEKRQSVAFWCNPISGHATLYWYQQILGQGPKLLIQFQNNGVVDDSQLPKDRFSAERLKGVDSTLKIQPAKLEDSAVYLCASSPQDAGGYTFGSGTRLTVV.

This clone appeared once. The chain employs TRBV23-1 and TRBJ1-6; unclear D gene. TRBV23-1 is recorded as an ORF, its role being uncertain. The CDR3 totals 13 residues. Trimming left V 4 bases short and J 11 bases short, with 12 bases between. Here the CDR3 reads CASSPAGRTPLHF. For the CDR3, the DNA is TGCGCCAGCAGTCCCGCGGGTCGGACACCCCTCCACTTT.

This CDR3 reads CASSRSTGELFF. The CDR3 DNA follows: TGCGCCAGCTCGCGGAGCACCGGGGAGCTGTTTTTT. The rearrangement joins TRBV5-1 to TRBJ2-2; D is unclear. Germline CDR1 is SGHRS and CDR2 is YFSETQ. This CDR3 contains 12 residues. V was trimmed by 7 bases and J by 4 bases, leaving 8 bases between them.

The chain links TRBV4-3 to TRBJ2-7, with 7 bases matching TRBD1. V shed 1 base and J 2 bases; nucleotides not matched to a gene: 11. Germline V lookup: CDR1 LGHNA, CDR2 YSLEER. The CDR3 loop spans 17 amino acids. DNA for the CDR3: TGCGCCAGCAGCCAAGGACGCCCGGACCAGGGGGCCTACGAGCAGTACTTC. As protein: CASSQGRPDQGAYEQYF.

CDR3 sequence reads: CATSTSVDGYTF. For the CDR3, the DNA is TGTGCCACCAGCACCTCGGTGGATGGCTACACCTTC. The V gene is TRBV15, the J gene TRBJ1-2; D is unclear. This CDR3 contains 12 residues. CDR1 is LNHNV and CDR2 is YYDKDF in the germline V gene (reference sequence). Deletions cut 4 bases from V and 6 bases from J, with 9 bases between.

The chain employs TRBV24-1 and TRBJ2-2; D is possibly TRBD1 (6 bases). This CDR3 comprises 12 residues. Germline V gene data show CDR1 as KGHDR and CDR2 as SFDVKD. V was clipped by 10 bases and J by 3 bases, with 8 bases between them. For the CDR3, the DNA is TGTGCCACAGGGGGTTACACCGGGGAGCTGTTTTTT. As protein: CATGGYTGELFF.

The rearrangement uses TRBV9 and TRBJ2-1; 8 bases line up with TRBD2. Germline CDR1 SGDLS, CDR2 YYNGEE. V was pared by 0 bases and J by 10 bases, with 9 bases of the junction left unmatched. CDR3 length: 15 residues. CDR3 loop: CASSVELAAGREQFF. The CDR3 coding sequence is TGTGCCAGCAGCGTAGAACTAGCGGCAGGGAGGGAGCAGTTCTTC. Looking up the rest from reference TRBV9 and TRBJ2-1 gives the full variable domain: DSGVTQTPKHLITATGQRVTLRCSPRSGDLSVYWYQQSLDQGLQFLIQYYNGEERAKGNILERFSAQQFPDLHSELNLSSLELGDSALYFCASSVELAAGREQFFGPGTRLTVL.

This rearrangement joins TRBV3-1 (or the pseudogene TRBV3-2) to TRBJ2-3; no clear D. The germline V gene has CDR1 LGHDT and CDR2 YNNKEL (reference sequence). The CDR3 contains 11 residues. Deletions cut 5 bases from V and 8 bases from J, with 8 bases between. The CDR3 protein is CASSDRGTQYF. The CDR3 bases are TGTGCCAGCAGCGACCGAGGTACGCAGTATTTT.

This chain links TRBV9 with TRBJ1-5; D may be TRBD1 (6 bases). The germline CDR1 and CDR2 sequences are SGDLS and YYNGEE. The V end lost 4 bases, the J end lost 1 base, and 9 bases lay between the germline ends. CDR3 length: 14 amino acids. CDR3 protein: CASSTGTSNQPQHF. In DNA form, the CDR3 reads TGTGCCAGCAGCACAGGGACCAGCAATCAGCCCCAGCATTTT.